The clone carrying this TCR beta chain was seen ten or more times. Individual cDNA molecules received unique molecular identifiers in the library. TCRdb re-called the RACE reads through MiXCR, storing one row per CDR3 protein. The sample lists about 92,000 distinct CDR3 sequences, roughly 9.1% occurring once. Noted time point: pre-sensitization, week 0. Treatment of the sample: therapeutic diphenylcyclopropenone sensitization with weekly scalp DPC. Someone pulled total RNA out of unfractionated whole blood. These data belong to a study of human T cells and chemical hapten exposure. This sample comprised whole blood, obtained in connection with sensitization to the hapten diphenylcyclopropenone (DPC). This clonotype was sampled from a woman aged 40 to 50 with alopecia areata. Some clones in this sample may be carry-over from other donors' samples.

The CDR3: CSVGGTGNEQYF. CDR3 coding DNA: TGCAGCGTCGGGGGGACAGGGAACGAGCAGTACTTC. The chain is built from TRBV29-1 and TRBJ2-7; TRBD1 matches at 9 bases. Germline V lookup: CDR1 SQVTM, CDR2 ANQGSEA. The CDR3 is 12 amino acids. V gave up 6 bases and J gave up 5 bases; unmatched junction bases: 5.